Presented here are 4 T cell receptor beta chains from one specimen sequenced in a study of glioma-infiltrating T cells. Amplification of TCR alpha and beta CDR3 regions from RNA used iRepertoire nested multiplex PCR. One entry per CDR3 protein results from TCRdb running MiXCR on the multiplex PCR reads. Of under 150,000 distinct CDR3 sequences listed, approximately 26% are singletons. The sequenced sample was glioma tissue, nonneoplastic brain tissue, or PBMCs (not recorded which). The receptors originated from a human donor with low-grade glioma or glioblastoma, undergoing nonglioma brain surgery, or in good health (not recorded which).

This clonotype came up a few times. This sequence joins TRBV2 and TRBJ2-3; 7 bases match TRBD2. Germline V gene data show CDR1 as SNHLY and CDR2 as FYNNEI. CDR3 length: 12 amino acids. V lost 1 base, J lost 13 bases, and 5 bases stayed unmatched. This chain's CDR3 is CASSEGGTKKYF. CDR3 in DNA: TGTGCCAGCAGTGAAGGAGGGACTAAGAAGTATTTT.

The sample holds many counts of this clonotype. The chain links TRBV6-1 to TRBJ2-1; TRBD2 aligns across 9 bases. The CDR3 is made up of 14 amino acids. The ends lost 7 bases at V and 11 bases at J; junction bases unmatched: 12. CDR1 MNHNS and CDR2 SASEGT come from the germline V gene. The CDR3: CASTRGGADKKQFF. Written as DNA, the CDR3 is TGTGCCAGCACTCGCGGGGGGGCTGATAAGAAGCAGTTCTTC.

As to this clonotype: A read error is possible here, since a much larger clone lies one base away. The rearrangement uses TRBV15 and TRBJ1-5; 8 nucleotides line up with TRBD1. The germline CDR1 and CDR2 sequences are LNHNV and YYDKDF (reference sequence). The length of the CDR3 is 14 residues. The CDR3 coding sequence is TGTGCCACCAGCAGAGCAGGGGGCGGGCAGCTCCAGCATTTT. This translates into CATSRAGGGQLQHF.

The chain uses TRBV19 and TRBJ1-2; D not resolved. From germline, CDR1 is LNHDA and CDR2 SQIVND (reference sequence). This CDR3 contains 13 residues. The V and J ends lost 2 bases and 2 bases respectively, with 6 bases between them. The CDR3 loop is CASSIPPNYGYTF. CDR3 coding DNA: TGTGCCAGTAGTATACCTCCCAACTATGGCTACACCTTC.